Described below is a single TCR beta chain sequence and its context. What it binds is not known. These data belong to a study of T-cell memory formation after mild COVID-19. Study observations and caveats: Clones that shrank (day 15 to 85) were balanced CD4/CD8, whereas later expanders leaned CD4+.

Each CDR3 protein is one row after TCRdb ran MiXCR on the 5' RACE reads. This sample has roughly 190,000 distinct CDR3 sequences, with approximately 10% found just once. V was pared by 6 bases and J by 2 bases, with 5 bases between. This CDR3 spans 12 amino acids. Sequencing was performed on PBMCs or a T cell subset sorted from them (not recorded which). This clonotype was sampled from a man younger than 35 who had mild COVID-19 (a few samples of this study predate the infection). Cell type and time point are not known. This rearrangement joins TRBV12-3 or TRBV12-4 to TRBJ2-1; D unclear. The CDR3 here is CASRTTYNEQFF. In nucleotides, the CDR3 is TGTGCCAGCAGGACAACCTACAATGAGCAGTTCTTC.